These 23 T cell receptor beta chains originate from one sample sequenced in a study of blood T cell repertoires in COVID-19. The data were produced by immunoSEQ multiplex PCR, yet TCRdb's version contains in-frame clones alone and is incomplete. The sample records more than 95,000 clones, about 82% being singletons. Sequences were obtained from peripheral blood. The receptors originated from an older woman in a cohort sampled during active or convalescent COVID-19.

This chain joins TRBV28 and TRBJ1-5; 9 nucleotides align to TRBD1. Germline lookup yields CDR1 MDHEN and CDR2 SYDVKM. Unmatched junction bases numbered 8, after V lost 8 bases and J lost 6 bases. CDR3 size: 14 residues. The CDR3 loop reads CASVGQGGIQPQHF. CDR3 bases: TGTGCCAGCGTGGGACAGGGAGGTATTCAGCCCCAGCATTTT.

The V call is TRBV25-1, the J call TRBJ1-5; the D gene is possibly TRBD1 (6 bases). V was cut by 2 bases and J by 3 bases, with 11 bases left in between. CDR3 length: 15 amino acids. Germline V lookup: CDR1 MGHDK, CDR2 SYGVNS. The CDR3 loop reads CASSEEGGPNQPQHF. CDR3 DNA: TGTGCCAGCAGTGAAGAGGGGGGGCCCAATCAGCCCCAGCATTTT.

The V and J genes are TRBV9 and TRBJ1-1, with D unresolved. V was trimmed by 4 bases and J by 5 bases, leaving 18 bases between them. This CDR3 has 15 residues. CDR1 is SGDLS, CDR2 YYNGEE, per germline. The CDR3 DNA sequence: TGTGCCAGCAGCCCAAGACCGGGAGCGGGGACTGAAGCTTTCTTT. Its translation is CASSPRPGAGTEAFF. Filled out from reference TRBV9 and TRBJ1-1, the complete variable domain reads DSGVTQTPKHLITATGQRVTLRCSPRSGDLSVYWYQQSLDQGLQFLIQYYNGEERAKGNILERFSAQQFPDLHSELNLSSLELGDSALYFCASSPRPGAGTEAFFGQGTRLTVV.

The chain combines TRBV27 with TRBJ2-3; TRBD2 matches 10 bases. Germline trimming cut 4 bases from V and 0 bases from J; bases unmatched to any gene: 4. Germline values: CDR1 MNHEY, CDR2 SMNVEV (reference sequence). The CDR3 has 16 residues. The CDR3 protein is CASSSLAGVSTDTQYF. DNA for the CDR3: TGTGCCAGCAGTTCGCTAGCGGGAGTTAGCACAGATACGCAGTATTTT.

The chain joins TRBV3-1 (or the pseudogene TRBV3-2) to TRBJ2-2, with 7 positions matching TRBD1. J gave up 3 bases and V 11 bases, and 9 bases lay outside the gene matches. The CDR3 sequence is 14 residues long. CDR1 and CDR2 from the germline V gene are LGHDT and YNNKEL (reference sequence). In nucleotides, the CDR3 is TGTGCCTGCCAAGGGACAGTCTACACCGGGGAGCTGTTTTTT. It encodes CACQGTVYTGELFF.

The V and J genes are TRBV3-1 (or the pseudogene TRBV3-2) and TRBJ2-2; 9 nucleotides match TRBD1. Germline assignment: CDR1 LGHDT and CDR2 YNNKEL (reference sequence). V dropped 3 bases and J dropped 5; count of bases not matched to a gene: 13. This CDR3 spans 18 amino acids. CDR3 coding DNA: TGTGCCAGCAGCCAGATTCCGGGACAGGGCTTTTCGACCGGGGAGCTGTTTTTT. Residues: CASSQIPGQGFSTGELFF.

The J gene is TRBJ1-2, the V gene TRBV9; 7 bases fit TRBD1. This CDR3 region has 13 residues. CDR1 and CDR2 (germline): SGDLS, YYNGEE. Losses at the gene ends were 4 bases for V and 8 bases for J; bases not matched to a gene: 8. The CDR3 DNA follows: TGTGCCAGCAGCATAAGACAGGGACAGGGCTACACCTTC. Its translation is CASSIRQGQGYTF.

The gene calls are TRBV5-4 and TRBJ1-1; tentative D call: TRBD1 (5 bases). The germline gives CDR1 SGHNT, CDR2 YYREEE (reference sequence). This CDR3 contains 12 residues. With 0 bases removed from V and 10 bases from J, the gap between germline ends came to 10 bases. The CDR3 DNA is TGTGCCAGCAGCTTGGCCGGAGGGGTAGCTTTCTTT. Encoded protein: CASSLAGGVAFF.

This chain links TRBV5-1 with TRBJ2-5, with 7 nucleotides matching TRBD1. Per germline, CDR1 SGHRS and CDR2 YFSETQ. This CDR3 spans 16 amino acids. Trimming removed 4 bases from V and 5 bases from J; junction bases left unmatched: 14. The CDR3 region is CASSPTGTSPGETQYF. CDR3 bases: TGCGCCAGCAGCCCGACAGGGACCTCTCCGGGGGAGACCCAGTACTTC.

The table lists this clone with a few counts. The J gene is TRBJ2-7, the V gene TRBV27; perhaps TRBD2 as D (5 bases). V was trimmed by 2 bases and J by 2 bases, leaving 16 bases between them. CDR1 is MNHEY, CDR2 SMNVEV, per germline (reference sequence). The CDR3 spans 16 residues. The CDR3 region has the DNA TGTGCCAGCAGTTTAACGGGGTTAGGGCGGGCCTACGAGCAGTACTTC. Translated, it gives CASSLTGLGRAYEQYF.

The rearrangement uses TRBV2 and TRBJ2-7, with D maybe TRBD2 (6 bases). CDR3 length: 15 amino acids. Per germline, CDR1 SNHLY and CDR2 FYNNEI. V dropped 8 bases and J dropped 6 bases, with 23 bases sitting between them. The CDR3 spells CASRGFSSVPSEQYF. The CDR3 DNA reads TGTGCCAGCCGGGGGTTCAGTAGCGTCCCTTCCGAGCAGTACTTC.

This clone occurred a few times. This chain links TRBV7-3 with TRBJ2-2; no definite D call. The CDR3 is 15 amino acids. Germline loops: CDR1 SGHTA, CDR2 FQGTGA. V gave up 5 bases and J gave up 1 base, with 11 bases separating them. The CDR3 DNA is TGTGCCAGCAGCCCCTCCGGCGGGAACACCGGGGAGCTGTTTTTT. Translated: CASSPSGGNTGELFF.

This clone was seen only a few times. This chain links TRBV2 with TRBJ2-6; no clear D gene. This CDR3 comprises 18 residues. CDR1 is SNHLY, CDR2 FYNNEI, per germline. The V and J ends lost 3 bases and 1 base respectively, with 16 bases between them. CDR3 sequence: CASSEGLRKVSGANVLTF. The CDR3, as DNA: TGTGCCAGCAGTGAGGGCCTAAGGAAGGTTTCTGGGGCCAACGTCCTGACTTTC.

This chain joins TRBV5-4 and TRBJ2-2; D perhaps matches TRBD2 (5 bases). V gave up 3 bases and J gave up 4 bases, with 16 bases separating them. Germline CDR1 reads SGHNT; CDR2 reads YYREEE (reference sequence). The CDR3 runs 16 residues. The DNA of the CDR3 is TGTGCCAGCAGCTCGGACGGGCCCCGGGGCACCGGGGAGCTGTTTTTT. Translating gives CASSSDGPRGTGELFF. Combining the CDR3 with reference TRBV5-4 and TRBJ2-2 gives the whole variable domain ETGVTQSPTHLIKTRGQQVTLRCSSQSGHNTVSWYQQALGQGPQFIFQYYREEENGRGNFPPRFSGLQFPNYSSELNVNALELDDSALYLCASSSDGPRGTGELFFGEGSRLTVL.

The chain carries TRBV7-8 and TRBJ1-3; 11 nucleotides line up with TRBD1. Trimming cost V 3 bases and J 0 bases; bases outside gene matches: 4. The CDR3 totals 17 residues. Germline V lookup: CDR1 SGHVS, CDR2 FQNEAQ. The CDR3 DNA reads TGTGCCAGCAGCTTGGGGACAGGGGGACCCTCTGGAAACACCATATATTTT. This encodes CASSLGTGGPSGNTIYF.

J is TRBJ1-2 and V is TRBV4-1, with 9 bases aligning to TRBD1. Trimming at V came to 3 bases and at J to 2 bases, leaving 4 bases not matched to a gene. The CDR3 length is 15 residues. Germline lookup yields CDR1 MGHRA and CDR2 YSYEKL. The CDR3: CASSHTGGANYGYTF. The CDR3 DNA is TGCGCCAGCAGCCATACAGGGGGCGCGAACTATGGCTACACCTTC.

This clone has a handful of counts. This rearrangement joins TRBV18 to TRBJ2-1; tentative D call: TRBD1 (5 bases). The CDR3 spans 12 residues. Germline values: CDR1 KGHSH, CDR2 LQKENI. The V end lost 4 bases, the J end lost 9 bases, and 10 bases lay between the germline ends. This chain's CDR3 is CASSRFRVEQFF. CDR3 sequence (DNA): TGTGCCAGCTCACGATTCAGGGTTGAGCAGTTCTTC.

The rearrangement joins TRBV19 to TRBJ2-1, with D uncertain. The CDR3 consists of 17 residues. V was clipped by 3 bases and J by 5 bases, with 20 bases between them. Per germline, CDR1 LNHDA and CDR2 SQIVND (reference sequence). CDR3 in amino acids: CASSIARSNTLDNEQFF. The CDR3 DNA reads as TGTGCCAGTAGTATCGCCCGAAGCAATACTCTCGACAATGAGCAGTTCTTC.

The rearrangement joins TRBV28 to TRBJ1-5, with 12 bases identical to TRBD1. J lost 6 bases, V lost 3 bases, and 3 bases had no gene match. CDR3 length: 15 residues. Germline CDR1 MDHEN, CDR2 SYDVKM. The CDR3 region is CASSLGQGAGQPQHF. The CDR3, as DNA: TGTGCCAGCAGTTTGGGACAGGGGGCCGGTCAGCCCCAGCATTTT.

J is TRBJ2-1 and V is TRBV2, with TRBD2 matching 12 bases. Germline V CDR1 and CDR2: SNHLY, FYNNEI. After removal of 2 bases from V and 5 bases from J, the junction contained 4 bases not matched to a gene. This CDR3 comprises 16 residues. The CDR3 sequence is CASSELRTSGNNEQFF. CDR3 in DNA: TGTGCCAGCAGTGAACTCCGGACTAGCGGGAACAATGAGCAGTTCTTC.

This chain connects TRBV10-3 to TRBJ2-1; tentative D call: TRBD1 (5 bases). Germline lookup yields CDR1 ENHRY and CDR2 SYGVKD. The length of the CDR3 is 14 residues. Trimming shortened V by 4 bases and J by 2 bases, and 9 bases separated the two germline ends. CDR3: CAISAGWAYNEQFF. CDR3 coding DNA: TGTGCCATCAGTGCAGGGTGGGCCTACAATGAGCAGTTCTTC.

The chain combines TRBV28 with TRBJ2-7; weak D call: TRBD2 (5 bases). Germline assignment: CDR1 MDHEN and CDR2 SYDVKM. This CDR3 is 13 amino acids long. V was trimmed by 5 bases and J by 3 bases, leaving 11 bases between them. The CDR3 loop is CASSMDGLYEQYF. The CDR3 DNA reads TGTGCCAGCAGTATGGACGGACTCTACGAGCAGTACTTC.

The chain employs TRBV11-1 and TRBJ1-1; unclear D gene. The CDR3 is 11 residues long. The germline V and J ends were trimmed by 1 base and 11 bases, with 8 bases remaining between them. Germline assignment: CDR1 SGHAT and CDR2 FQDESV (reference sequence). The CDR3 reads CASSLDHAAFF. Here the CDR3 DNA reads TGTGCCAGCAGCTTAGATCACGCGGCTTTCTTT.